This TCR beta chain came from a study of T cell responses to AZD1222 COVID-19 vaccine. Turning to this clone: The antigen is undetermined.

General study results and limits: Dominant CD4 TCR responses targeted spike regions 160-218 and 743-854. Donors were chiefly white British, with a greater number of females, and clonal diversity was perhaps underestimated. There were repertoire samples only from the period after the peak T cell response.

Assay: immunoSEQ multiplex PCR; the TCRdb copy retains only in-frame clones and omits some. Here the sample spans 90,000 to 110,000 clones, 85% to 90% being singletons. Germline V gene data show CDR1 as MDHEN and CDR2 as SYDVKM. V lost 5 bases and J lost 4; bases outside the gene matches: 9. The CDR3 extends over 16 amino acids. The material sequenced was peripheral blood, taken 28 days after the second AZD1222 dose. The rearrangement links TRBV28 to TRBJ1-2; 11 bases are shared with TRBD1. This sequence was found in an adult who received the AZD1222 COVID-19 vaccine. CDR3 nucleotides: TGTGCCAGCAGTGCGGCCCGGACAGGGGGCTCCTATGGCTACACCTTC. It encodes CASSAARTGGSYGYTF.